This TCR beta chain came from a study of T-cell memory formation after mild COVID-19. Study overall: TCR clusters were largely donor specific. Study-level points and caveats: Pre-infection memory harbored some responding clones, suggesting cross-reactive memory joined. Balance between CD4 and CD8 was seen in clones contracting day 15 to 85, and a CD4+ lean was seen in later expanders.

The length of the CDR3 is 18 residues. In germline, CDR1 is LGHNA, CDR2 YNFKEQ. V lost 0 bases and J lost 1; bases outside the gene matches: 5. MiXCR was run by TCRdb on the 5' RACE reads, yielding one entry per CDR3 protein. This sample yields around 450,000 distinct CDR3 sequences, of which around 19% are seen a single time; approximately 8.4% belongs to the top ten. Comment on this clonotype: Its antigen remains unidentified.

This chain joins TRBV4-2 and TRBJ2-7, with TRBD2 identical over 14 bases. The receptor was isolated from an adult woman who had mild COVID-19 (a few samples of this study predate the infection). Cell type and time point are not known. Sequencing was done on a sample of PBMCs or a T cell subset sorted from them (not recorded which). This CDR3 reads CASSQDRGLAGASYEQYF. The CDR3 DNA is TGTGCCAGCAGCCAAGATCGGGGACTAGCGGGAGCATCCTACGAGCAGTACTTC.